These T cell receptor beta chains were read from a single sample in a study of graft-versus-host responses after intestinal transplantation. The data were produced by immunoSEQ multiplex PCR, yet TCRdb's version contains in-frame clones alone and is incomplete. The sample carries approximately 82,000 clones, about 93% recorded once. No antigen has been identified for these receptors. Specimen: unstimulated CD8+ T cells sorted from spleen or lymph node cells, collected before transplant. These receptors were taken from a human donor who was the organ donor for an intestinal transplant. Each CDR3 is given with its conserved first and last residue. D genes are given only for firm matches. Expanded clones are given a class, and other clones once, few, many or no size at all.

>TRBD1|.|TRBV5-4|TRBJ2-5
CASQGAETQYF
TGTGCCAGTCAGGGGGCGGAGACCCAGTACTTC
>.|few|TRBV4-2|TRBJ2-3
CASSQDGPLDTQYF
TGTGCCAGCAGCCAAGATGGCCCCCTAGATACGCAGTATTTT
>TRBD1|once|TRBV30|TRBJ2-7
CACNAGGYEQYF
TGTGCCTGCAACGCAGGGGGCTACGAGCAGTACTTC
>.|.|TRBV30|TRBJ2-6
CAWSSTGANVLTF
TGTGCCTGGAGTTCTACTGGGGCCAACGTCCTGACTTTC
>TRBD2|.|TRBV7-9|TRBJ2-3
CASSLPRLAGERATDTQYF
TGTGCCAGCAGCCTACCGAGACTAGCGGGGGAGAGGGCCACAGATACGCAGTATTTT
>.|.|TRBV2|TRBJ2-7
CASSDDWGREQYF
TGTGCCAGCAGTGACGACTGGGGGCGCGAGCAGTACTTC
>TRBD2|.|TRBV19|TRBJ2-1
CASSIGLGLALNEQFF
TGTGCCAGTAGTATAGGTCTCGGACTAGCGTTGAATGAGCAGTTCTTC
>.|.|TRBV5-4|TRBJ2-1
CASRETSLDEQFF
TGTGCCAGCAGGGAAACTAGTTTGGATGAGCAGTTCTTC
>.|.|TRBV27|TRBJ1-2
CASSLSVGGGYTF
TGTGCCAGCAGTTTATCCGTAGGGGGAGGCTACACCTTC
>TRBD1|.|TRBV11-2|TRBJ2-1
CASSLGGQGADEQFF
TGTGCCAGCAGCTTAGGAGGACAGGGGGCCGATGAGCAGTTCTTC
>.|.|TRBV7-8|TRBJ2-5
CASSLTPMLSETQYF
TGTGCCAGCAGCTTAACCCCTATGCTTTCCGAGACCCAGTACTTC
>TRBD1|.|TRBV28|TRBJ2-7
CASSLRDSYEQYF
TGTGCCAGCAGTTTACGGGACAGCTACGAGCAGTACTTC
>TRBD1|.|TRBV7-9|TRBJ2-6
CASSLGQGPAGANVLTF
TGTGCCAGCAGCTTGGGACAGGGTCCTGCTGGGGCCAACGTCCTGACTTTC
>.|.|TRBV19|TRBJ2-1
CASNGGLNNEQFF
TGTGCCAGTAATGGCGGACTAAACAATGAGCAGTTCTTC
>TRBD1|.|TRBV28|TRBJ1-4
CASSSTGLKSVANEKLFF
TGTGCCAGCAGTTCGACAGGGCTGAAGTCTGTAGCTAATGAAAAACTGTTTTTT
>TRBD2|.|TRBV4-3|TRBJ2-1
CASSQEAGLSGSLNEQFF
TGCGCCAGCAGCCAAGAGGCAGGACTTAGCGGGAGCTTGAATGAGCAGTTCTTC
>.|.|TRBV9|TRBJ2-7
CASSLTQIGEQYF
TGTGCCAGCAGCCTAACCCAGATCGGGGAGCAGTACTTC
>TRBD2|.|TRBV2|TRBJ2-2
CALEREPEELFF
TGTGCTTTGGAGCGGGAACCTGAGGAGCTGTTTTTT
>.|.|TRBV15|TRBJ1-2
CATSREQWAGYTF
TGTGCCACCAGCAGAGAGCAATGGGCTGGCTACACCTTC
>.|.|TRBV13|TRBJ1-3
CASAIQGTTSGNTIYF
TGTGCCAGCGCTATACAGGGAACAACCTCTGGAAACACCATATATTTT
>TRBD2|.|TRBV7-9|TRBJ2-3
CASSGTSGATDTQYF
TGTGCCAGCAGCGGGACTAGCGGGGCCACAGATACGCAGTATTTT
>.|.|TRBV11-3|TRBJ2-7
CASSLAGTPTYEQYF
TGTGCCAGCAGCTTAGCCGGGACACCCACCTACGAGCAGTACTTC
>TRBD2|.|TRBV5-6|TRBJ2-3
CASRLSLAGFTDTQYF
TGTGCCAGCAGACTGAGCCTAGCGGGGTTCACAGATACGCAGTATTTT